This T cell receptor (beta chain) was documented in a study of OX40 agonist ivuxolimab in advanced cancers. V lost 5 bases to trimming and J lost 1 base; unmatched junction nucleotides: 8. There are 16 residues in the CDR3. Germline values: CDR1 SEHNR, CDR2 FQNEAQ (reference sequence). The table came from immunoSEQ multiplex PCR; TCRdb's copy has only in-frame clones and leaves some out. Of approximately 39,000 clones in the sample, 80% to 90% were seen once. This sequence was found in an adult with an advanced solid tumor such as melanoma, head and neck, liver or kidney cancer. The sample consisted of CD4+ or CD8+ T cells sorted from blood, taken in a trial of the OX40 agonist ivuxolimab. The J gene is TRBJ1-5, the V gene TRBV7-9; TRBD1 matches 7 bases. For the CDR3, the DNA is TGTGCCAGCAGCCCGAGACAGGGACCAAGCAATCAGCCCCAGCATTTT. Translation gives CASSPRQGPSNQPQHF.